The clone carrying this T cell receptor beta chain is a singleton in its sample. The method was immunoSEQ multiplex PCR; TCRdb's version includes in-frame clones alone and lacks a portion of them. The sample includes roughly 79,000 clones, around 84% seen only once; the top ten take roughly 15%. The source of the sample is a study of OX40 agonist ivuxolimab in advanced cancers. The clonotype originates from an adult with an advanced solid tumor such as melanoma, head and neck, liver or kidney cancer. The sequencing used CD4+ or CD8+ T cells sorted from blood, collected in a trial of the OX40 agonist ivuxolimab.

For the CDR3, the DNA is TGTGCCAGCAGTTTACGCAATTCACCCCTCCACTTT. It yields the protein CASSLRNSPLHF. V gene TRBV28 combines with J gene TRBJ1-6; D is unclear. Germline V gene lookup returns CDR1 MDHEN and CDR2 SYDVKM. Trimming shortened V by 2 bases and J by 7 bases, and 3 bases separated the two germline ends. The CDR3 has 12 amino acids.